The 11 T cell receptor beta chains in this list originate from one sample, sequenced in a study of blood T cell repertoires in COVID-19 (dated by TCRdb to 2020 to 2021). Receptor libraries were prepared by the immunoSEQ multiplex PCR assay. Drawn from immuneACCESS, this table holds only the in-frame rearrangements with V and J called that TCRdb kept. Clones are partly lost; checked studies trace under half to an unresolved V gene and leave the rest unexplained. The sample table records fewer than 250,000 clones; just under 90% of these occur just once. Roughly 2.6% of the sample lies in the top ten. Sequenced input: peripheral blood. Source of these receptors: a man aged 25-45 years with COVID-19, enrolled during active disease.

The J gene is TRBJ2-3, the V gene TRBV5-6; no clear D. With 4 bases removed from V and 0 bases from J, the gap between germline ends came to 12 bases. CDR3 size: 15 residues. Germline V gene lookup returns CDR1 SGHDT and CDR2 YYEEEE. The DNA of the CDR3 is TGTGCCAGCAGCCCTACATTGACTAGCACAGATACGCAGTATTTT. Translated, it gives CASSPTLTSTDTQYF.

This clone was counted a single time. The chain employs TRBV7-2 and TRBJ1-3, with 7 bases aligning to TRBD1. The germline gives CDR1 SGHTA, CDR2 FQGNSA. The V segment lost 1 base and the J segment 0 bases; nucleotides outside the gene matches: 0. The CDR3 is 15 residues long. In DNA form, the CDR3 reads TGTGCCAGCAGCTTAGGACAGGGCTCTGGAAACACCATATATTTT. Translated, it gives CASSLGQGSGNTIYF.

This clone appeared a single time. This chain uses TRBV19 with TRBJ2-5, with D unclear. The V gene's germline CDR1 is LNHDA and CDR2 SQIVND (reference sequence). The V end was cut by 6 bases, the J end by 2 bases, with 28 bases between. The CDR3 covers 19 residues. The CDR3 DNA follows: TGTGCCAGTAGCTCCAGGCTTGTCTCTCCTCAACCCAGACAAGAGACCCAGTACTTC. This codes for CASSSRLVSPQPRQETQYF.

V and J are TRBV5-8 and TRBJ2-3, with 13 bases that match TRBD2. Germline loops: CDR1 SGHTS, CDR2 YDEGEE. This CDR3 is 16 amino acids long. V shed 4 bases, J shed 2 bases, and the junction held 4 bases outside the gene matches. The chain's CDR3 is CASSRLAGGLTDTQYF. CDR3 DNA: TGTGCCAGCAGCCGACTAGCGGGGGGCCTCACAGATACGCAGTATTTT.

As to this clone: Sequence at one end of the junction differs from germline and may be a read error. The J gene is TRBJ2-7, the V gene TRBV29-1, with a possible D match to TRBD2 (5 bases). Germline V gene data show CDR1 as SQVTM and CDR2 as ANQGSEA. The CDR3 loop spans 14 amino acids. CDR3 region: CSVEDGILSYEQYF. The CDR3 nucleotides read TGCAGCGTGGAAGACGGGATACTATCCTACGAGCAGTACTTC.

CDR3 sequence: CASSLASSGGHSTTEAFF. The CDR3, as DNA: TGCGCCAGCAGCTTGGCTAGTTCGGGGGGTCACTCGACAACTGAAGCTTTCTTT. V and J are TRBV5-1 and TRBJ1-1; D may be TRBD1 (5 bases). This CDR3 is built from 18 residues. V was cut by 0 bases and J by 5 bases, with 23 bases left in between. The germline V gene encodes CDR1 SGHRS and CDR2 YFSETQ.

The chain couples TRBV2 to TRBJ1-2, with D hard to call. This CDR3 spans 16 amino acids. Trimming removed 10 bases at V and 0 bases at J, with 21 bases between. CDR1 is SNHLY and CDR2 is FYNNEI in the germline V gene. The CDR3 region has the DNA TGTGCCAAACTTGTGGGAGGGAGAGATTCTAACTATGGCTACACCTTC. Translating it yields CAKLVGGRDSNYGYTF.

This rearrangement joins TRBV29-1 to TRBJ2-1; 10 bases align to TRBD2. This CDR3 region has 14 residues. Trimming removed 1 base from V and 12 bases from J; junction bases left unmatched: 9. Per the germline V gene, CDR1 is SQVTM and CDR2 is ANQGSEA. CDR3 region: CSVEVAGGPGGQFF. DNA for the CDR3: TGCAGCGTTGAAGTAGCGGGAGGCCCCGGTGGGCAGTTCTTC.

This chain's CDR3 is CASSPWTGGKNTGELFF. CDR3 DNA sequence: TGTGCCAGCAGCCCTTGGACAGGGGGGAAGAACACCGGGGAGCTGTTTTTT. V usage is TRBV7-9 and J usage is TRBJ2-2, with 10 nucleotides matching TRBD1. The germline V gene has CDR1 SEHNR and CDR2 FQNEAQ (reference sequence). Germline trimming cut 5 bases from V and 1 base from J; bases unmatched to any gene: 7. This CDR3 contains 17 residues.

V gene TRBV29-1 combines with J gene TRBJ2-1, with TRBD2 as a possible D gene (6 bases). The CDR3 is 13 amino acids. The V end lost 3 bases, the J end lost 5 bases, and 11 bases lay between the germline ends. Per the germline V gene, CDR1 is SQVTM and CDR2 is ANQGSEA. CDR3: CSVEPDYNNEQFF. The CDR3 DNA reads TGCAGCGTTGAGCCGGACTACAACAATGAGCAGTTCTTC.

CDR3 sequence: CASGPRGNRYGYTF. The CDR3 DNA reads as TGTGCCAGCGGCCCTCGGGGGAATAGGTATGGCTACACCTTC. The genes are TRBV27 and TRBJ1-2, with D tentatively TRBD1 (5 bases). Germline V gene sequence: CDR1 MNHEY, CDR2 SMNVEV (reference sequence). V was cut by 8 bases and J by 5 bases, with 18 bases left in between. The CDR3 is 14 amino acids.